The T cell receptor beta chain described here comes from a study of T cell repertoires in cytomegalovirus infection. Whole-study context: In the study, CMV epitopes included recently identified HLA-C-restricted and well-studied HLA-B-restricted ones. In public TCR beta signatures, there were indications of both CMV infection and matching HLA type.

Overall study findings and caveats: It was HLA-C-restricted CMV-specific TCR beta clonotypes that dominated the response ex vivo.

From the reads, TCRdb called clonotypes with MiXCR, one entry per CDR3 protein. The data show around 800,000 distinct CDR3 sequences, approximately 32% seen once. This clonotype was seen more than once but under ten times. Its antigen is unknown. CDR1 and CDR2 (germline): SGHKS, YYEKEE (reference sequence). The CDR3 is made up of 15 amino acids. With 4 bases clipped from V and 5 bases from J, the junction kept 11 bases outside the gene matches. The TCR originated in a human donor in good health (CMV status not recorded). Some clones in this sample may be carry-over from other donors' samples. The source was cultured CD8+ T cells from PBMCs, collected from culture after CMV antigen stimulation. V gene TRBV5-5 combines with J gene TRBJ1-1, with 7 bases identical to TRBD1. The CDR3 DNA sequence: TGTGCCAGCAGCCTAATAGAGGGGGCGAGAACTGAAGCTTTCTTT. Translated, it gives CASSLIEGARTEAFF.